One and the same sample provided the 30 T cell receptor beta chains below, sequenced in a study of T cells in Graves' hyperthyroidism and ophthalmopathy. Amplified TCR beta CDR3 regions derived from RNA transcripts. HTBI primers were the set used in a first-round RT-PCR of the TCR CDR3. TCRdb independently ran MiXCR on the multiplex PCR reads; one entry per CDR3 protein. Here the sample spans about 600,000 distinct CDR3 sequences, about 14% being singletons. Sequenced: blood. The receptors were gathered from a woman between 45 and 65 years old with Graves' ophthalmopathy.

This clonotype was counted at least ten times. The CDR3 nucleotides are TGTGCCAGCAGTGAAGGTAGCGTCACAGATACGCAGTATTTT. It encodes CASSEGSVTDTQYF. The chain carries TRBV2 and TRBJ2-3, with D possibly matching TRBD2 (5 bases). The ends were cut back, 1 base at V and 2 bases at J, with 7 bases in the middle. The germline V gene has CDR1 SNHLY and CDR2 FYNNEI. CDR3 length: 14 amino acids.

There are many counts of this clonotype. CDR3 residues: CASSYNSGDSTGELFF. The DNA of the CDR3 is TGTGCCAGCAGTTACAATTCAGGGGATAGCACCGGGGAGCTGTTTTTT. This chain links TRBV6-2 or TRBV6-3 with TRBJ2-2, with D perhaps matching TRBD1 (6 bases). Germline values: CDR1 MNHEY, CDR2 SVGEGT. The CDR3 has 16 residues. Trimming removed 2 bases at V and 4 bases at J, with 14 bases between.

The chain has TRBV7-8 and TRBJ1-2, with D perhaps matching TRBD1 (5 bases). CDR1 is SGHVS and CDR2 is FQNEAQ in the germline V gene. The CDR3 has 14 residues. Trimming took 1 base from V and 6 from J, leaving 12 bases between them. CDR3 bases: TGTGCCAGCAGCTTAGGGGGGGGTCCAGATGGCTACACCTTC. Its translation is CASSLGGGPDGYTF.

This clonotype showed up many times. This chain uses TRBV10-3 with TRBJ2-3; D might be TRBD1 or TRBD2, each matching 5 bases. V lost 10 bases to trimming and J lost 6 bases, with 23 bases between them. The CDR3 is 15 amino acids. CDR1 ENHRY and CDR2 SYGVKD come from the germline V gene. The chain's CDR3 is CATRKSGGDVDTQYF. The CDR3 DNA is TGTGCCACCAGGAAGTCTGGGGGAGATGTGGATACGCAGTATTTT.

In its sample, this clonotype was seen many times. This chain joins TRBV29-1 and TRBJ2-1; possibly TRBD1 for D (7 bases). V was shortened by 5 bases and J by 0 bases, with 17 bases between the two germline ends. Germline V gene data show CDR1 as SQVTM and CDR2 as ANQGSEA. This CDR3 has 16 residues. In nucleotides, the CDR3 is TGCAGCGTTTCAAGGGGGCGGGACAGCTCCTACAATGAGCAGTTCTTC. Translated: CSVSRGRDSSYNEQFF.

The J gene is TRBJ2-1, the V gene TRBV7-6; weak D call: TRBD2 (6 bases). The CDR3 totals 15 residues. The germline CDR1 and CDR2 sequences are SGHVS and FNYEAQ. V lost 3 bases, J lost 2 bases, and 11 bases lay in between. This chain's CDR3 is CASSFVGGTYNEQFF. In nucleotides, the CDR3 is TGTGCCAGCAGCTTCGTCGGGGGAACCTACAATGAGCAGTTCTTC.

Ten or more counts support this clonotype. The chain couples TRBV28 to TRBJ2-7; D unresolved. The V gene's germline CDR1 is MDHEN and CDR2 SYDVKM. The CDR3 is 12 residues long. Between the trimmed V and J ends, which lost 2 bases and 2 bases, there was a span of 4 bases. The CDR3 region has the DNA TGTGCCAGCAGTTTAAACACCTACGAGCAGTACTTC. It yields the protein CASSLNTYEQYF.

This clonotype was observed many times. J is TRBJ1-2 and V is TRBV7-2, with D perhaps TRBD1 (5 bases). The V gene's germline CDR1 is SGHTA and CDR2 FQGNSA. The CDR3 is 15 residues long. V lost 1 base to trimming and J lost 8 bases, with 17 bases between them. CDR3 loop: CASSLDWGRSVGYTF. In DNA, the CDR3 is TGTGCCAGCAGCTTAGATTGGGGACGAAGTGTCGGCTACACCTTC.

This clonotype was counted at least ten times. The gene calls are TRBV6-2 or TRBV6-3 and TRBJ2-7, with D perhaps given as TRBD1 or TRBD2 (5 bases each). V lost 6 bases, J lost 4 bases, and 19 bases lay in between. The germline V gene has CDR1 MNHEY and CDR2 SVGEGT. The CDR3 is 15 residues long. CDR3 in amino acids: CASSVLGGRAYEQYF. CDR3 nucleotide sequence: TGTGCCAGCAGCGTTCTAGGAGGCAGGGCTTACGAGCAGTACTTC.

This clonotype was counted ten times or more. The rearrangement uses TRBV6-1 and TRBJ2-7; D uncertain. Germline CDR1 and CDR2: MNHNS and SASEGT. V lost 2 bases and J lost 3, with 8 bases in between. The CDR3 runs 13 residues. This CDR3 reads CASSELGFYEQYF. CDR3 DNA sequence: TGTGCCAGCAGTGAACTGGGCTTCTACGAGCAGTACTTC.

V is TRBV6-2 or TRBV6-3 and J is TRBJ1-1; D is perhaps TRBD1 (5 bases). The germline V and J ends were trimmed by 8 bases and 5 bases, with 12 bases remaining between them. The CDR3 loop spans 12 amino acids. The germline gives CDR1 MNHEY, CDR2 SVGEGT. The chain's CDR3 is CASQTGGTEAFF. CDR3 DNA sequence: TGTGCCAGCCAAACCGGGGGAACTGAAGCTTTCTTT.

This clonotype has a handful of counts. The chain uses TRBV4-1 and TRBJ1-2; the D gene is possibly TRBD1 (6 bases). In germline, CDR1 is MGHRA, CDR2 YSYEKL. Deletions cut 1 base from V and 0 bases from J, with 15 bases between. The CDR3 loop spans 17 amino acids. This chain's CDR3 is CASSQVVPTGPNYGYTF. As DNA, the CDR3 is TGCGCCAGCAGCCAAGTAGTCCCGACAGGTCCTAACTATGGCTACACCTTC.

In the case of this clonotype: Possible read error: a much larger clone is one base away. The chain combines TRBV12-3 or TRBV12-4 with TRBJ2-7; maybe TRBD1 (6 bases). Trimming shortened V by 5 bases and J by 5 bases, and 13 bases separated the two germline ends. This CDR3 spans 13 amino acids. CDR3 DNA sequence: TGTGCCAGCAGTGCAGGGGAGTACCACGAGCAGTACTTC. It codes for CASSAGEYHEQYF.

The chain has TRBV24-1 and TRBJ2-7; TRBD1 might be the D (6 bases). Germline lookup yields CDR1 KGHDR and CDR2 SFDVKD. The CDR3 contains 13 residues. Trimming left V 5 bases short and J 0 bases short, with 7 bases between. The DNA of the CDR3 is TGTGCCACCAGTGCGGGACACTCCTACGAGCAGTACTTC. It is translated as CATSAGHSYEQYF.

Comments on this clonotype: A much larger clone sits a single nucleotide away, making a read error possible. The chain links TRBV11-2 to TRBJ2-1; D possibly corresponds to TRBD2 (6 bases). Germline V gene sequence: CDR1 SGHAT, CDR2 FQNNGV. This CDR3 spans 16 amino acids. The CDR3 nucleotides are TGTGCCAGCAGCCTCGGACTAATCCCCCCCTACAATGAGCAGTCCTTC. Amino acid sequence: CASSLGLIPPYNEQSF.

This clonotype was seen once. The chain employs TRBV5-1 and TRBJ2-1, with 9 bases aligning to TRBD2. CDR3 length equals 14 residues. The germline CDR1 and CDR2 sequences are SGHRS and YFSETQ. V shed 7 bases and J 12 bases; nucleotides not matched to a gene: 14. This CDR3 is CASRRTSEILGQFF. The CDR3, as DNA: TGCGCCAGCCGGAGGACTAGCGAAATACTCGGGCAGTTCTTC.

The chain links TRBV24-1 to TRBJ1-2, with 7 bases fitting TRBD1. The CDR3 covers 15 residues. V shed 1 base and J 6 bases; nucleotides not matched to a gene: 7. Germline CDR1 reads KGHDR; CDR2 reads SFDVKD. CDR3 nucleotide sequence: TGTGCCACCAGTGATTTTAGTACAGGGGTCGATGGCTACACCTTC. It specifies CATSDFSTGVDGYTF.

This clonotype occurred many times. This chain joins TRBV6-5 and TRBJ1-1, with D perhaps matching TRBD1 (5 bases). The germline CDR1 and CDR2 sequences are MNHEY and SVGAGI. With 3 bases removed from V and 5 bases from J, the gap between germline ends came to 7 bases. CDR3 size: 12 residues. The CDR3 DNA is TGTGCCAGCAGTTATGGGGGAACTGAAGCTTTCTTT. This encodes CASSYGGTEAFF.

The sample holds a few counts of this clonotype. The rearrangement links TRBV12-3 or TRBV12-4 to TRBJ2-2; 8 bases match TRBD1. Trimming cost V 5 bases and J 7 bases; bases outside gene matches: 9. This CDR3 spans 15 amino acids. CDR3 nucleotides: TGTGCCAGCAGTCGTCGGACAGGGCTTATCGGGGAGCTGTTTTTT. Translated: CASSRRTGLIGELFF.

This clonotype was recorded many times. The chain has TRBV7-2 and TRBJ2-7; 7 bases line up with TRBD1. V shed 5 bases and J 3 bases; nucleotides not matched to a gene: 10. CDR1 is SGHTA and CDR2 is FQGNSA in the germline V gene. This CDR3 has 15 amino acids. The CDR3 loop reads CASSRYGQALYEQYF. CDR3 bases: TGTGCCAGCAGCCGCTACGGACAGGCCCTCTACGAGCAGTACTTC.

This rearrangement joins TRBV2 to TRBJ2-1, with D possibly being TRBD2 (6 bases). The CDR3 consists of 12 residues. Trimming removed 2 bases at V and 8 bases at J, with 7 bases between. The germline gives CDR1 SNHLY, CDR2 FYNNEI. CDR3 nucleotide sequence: TGTGCCAGCAGTGAACAGCGGGATGAGCAGTTCTTC. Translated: CASSEQRDEQFF.

The CDR3 sequence is CASRPVGTSGSYEQYF. The CDR3 DNA sequence: TGTGCCAGCAGACCCGTCGGGACTAGCGGGAGCTACGAGCAGTACTTC. V is TRBV6-2 or TRBV6-3 and J is TRBJ2-7; 14 nucleotides line up with TRBD2. After removal of 6 bases from V and 3 bases from J, the junction contained 7 bases not matched to a gene. The germline gives CDR1 MNHEY, CDR2 SVGEGT. CDR3 length: 16 amino acids.

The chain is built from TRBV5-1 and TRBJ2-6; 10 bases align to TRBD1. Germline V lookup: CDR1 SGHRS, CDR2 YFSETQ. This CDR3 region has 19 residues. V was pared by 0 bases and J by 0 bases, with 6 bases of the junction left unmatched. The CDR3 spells CASSLEPGQGPSGANVLTF. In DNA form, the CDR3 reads TGCGCCAGCAGCTTGGAACCGGGACAGGGGCCCTCTGGGGCCAACGTCCTGACTTTC.

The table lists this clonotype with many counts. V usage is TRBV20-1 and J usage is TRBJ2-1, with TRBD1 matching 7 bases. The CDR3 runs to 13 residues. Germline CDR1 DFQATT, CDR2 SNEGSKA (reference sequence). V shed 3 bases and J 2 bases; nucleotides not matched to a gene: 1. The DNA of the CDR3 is TGCAGTGCTAGGGACAGGCCCTACAATGAGCAGTTCTTC. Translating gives CSARDRPYNEQFF.

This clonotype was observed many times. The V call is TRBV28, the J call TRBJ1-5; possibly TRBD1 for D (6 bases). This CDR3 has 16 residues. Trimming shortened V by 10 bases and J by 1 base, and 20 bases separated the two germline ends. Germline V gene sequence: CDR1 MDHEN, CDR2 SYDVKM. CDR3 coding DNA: TGTGCCACCCTGAACAGGGAAGGCTCAAGCAATCAGCCCCAGCATTTT. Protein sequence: CATLNREGSSNQPQHF.

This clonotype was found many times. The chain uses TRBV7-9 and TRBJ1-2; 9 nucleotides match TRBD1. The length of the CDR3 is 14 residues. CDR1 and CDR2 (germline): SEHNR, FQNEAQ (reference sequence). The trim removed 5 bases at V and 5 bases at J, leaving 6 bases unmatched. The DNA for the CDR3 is TGTGCCAGCAGCCTCAGACAGGGGGTGTATGGCTACACCTTC. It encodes CASSLRQGVYGYTF.

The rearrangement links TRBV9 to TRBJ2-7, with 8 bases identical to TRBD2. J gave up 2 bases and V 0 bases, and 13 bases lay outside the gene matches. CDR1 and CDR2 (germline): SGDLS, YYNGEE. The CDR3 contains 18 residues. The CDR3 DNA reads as TGTGCCAGCAGCGTAGGGGTCGGGACTAGAGCAAAAGCCTACGAGCAGTACTTC. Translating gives CASSVGVGTRAKAYEQYF.

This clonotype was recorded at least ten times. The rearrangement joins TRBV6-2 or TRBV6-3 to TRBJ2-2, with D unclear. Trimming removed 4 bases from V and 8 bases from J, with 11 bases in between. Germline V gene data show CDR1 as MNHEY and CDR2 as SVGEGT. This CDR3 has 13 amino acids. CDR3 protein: CASSWGRLGELFF. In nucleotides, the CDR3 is TGTGCCAGCAGTTGGGGTCGGTTGGGGGAGCTGTTTTTT.

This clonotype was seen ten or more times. In nucleotides, the CDR3 is TGCAGTGCTAGAGATGCTAGCGGGAGATGGCCAGATACGCAGTATTTT. Its translation is CSARDASGRWPDTQYF. The chain joins TRBV20-1 to TRBJ2-3, with 10 bases lining up with TRBD2. Germline V gene lookup returns CDR1 DFQATT and CDR2 SNEGSKA (reference sequence). With V trimmed by 0 bases and J by 4 bases, 7 bases remained unmatched. The CDR3 totals 16 residues.

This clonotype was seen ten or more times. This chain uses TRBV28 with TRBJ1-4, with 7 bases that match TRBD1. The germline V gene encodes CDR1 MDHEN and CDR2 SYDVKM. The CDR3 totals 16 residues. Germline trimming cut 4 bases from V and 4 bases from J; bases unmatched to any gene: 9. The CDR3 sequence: CASSSPTGLGNEKLFF. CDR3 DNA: TGTGCCAGCAGTTCCCCGACAGGGCTTGGTAATGAAAAACTGTTTTTT.